This T cell receptor beta chain was sequenced in a study of neoadjuvant nivolumab and ipilimumab in lung cancer. Study-wide results and limits: From pretherapy to surgery, tumor richness and clonality rose with dual therapy.

On this clone itself: Its antigen is as yet unknown.

The assay was immunoSEQ multiplex PCR, and TCRdb's table has in-frame clones only and misses some. This repertoire shows about 9,700 clones, roughly three quarters found once; its top ten account for roughly 8%. This TCR derives from an adult with non-small cell lung cancer. Some clones in this sample may be carry-over from other donors' samples. The sequenced sample was tumor tissue, obtained after neoadjuvant nivolumab, alone or with ipilimumab, at or shortly before surgery.

CDR3 residues: CASSSKAASGGTSQETQYF. The DNA of the CDR3 is TGCGCCAGCAGCTCCAAAGCGGCTAGCGGGGGGACCAGCCAAGAGACCCAGTACTTC. The gene calls are TRBV5-1 and TRBJ2-5; TRBD2 matches at 11 bases. CDR1 is SGHRS, CDR2 YFSETQ, per germline. The CDR3 is 19 residues long. J gave up 1 base and V 3 bases, and 14 bases lay outside the gene matches.